The 10 T cell receptor beta chains reported below all come from one sample, sequenced in a study of T-cell reconstitution after alpha-beta-depleted transplantation in children. Using unique molecular identifiers, the investigators prepared the TCRbeta library. TCRdb redid the calling of the PCR reads with MiXCR, one entry per CDR3 protein. The table records approximately 70,000 distinct CDR3 sequences, over 4.5% of them present only once. Sequenced here: PBMCs, mostly from graft donor cells, sampled 180 days after TCRalphabeta/CD19-depleted stem cell transplant. The receptor source for this set is a boy in the first two years of life who had a stem cell transplant for acute myeloid leukemia, so the T cells may come from the graft donor.

This clonotype was seen repeatedly, ten times or more. This chain connects TRBV7-2 to TRBJ2-1; 8 nucleotides align to TRBD1. There are 16 residues in the CDR3. Germline V gene data show CDR1 as SGHTA and CDR2 as FQGNSA. Trimming removed 1 base from V and 4 bases from J; junction bases left unmatched: 6. CDR3 region: CASSLVRDRTYNEQFF. In DNA form, the CDR3 reads TGTGCCAGCAGCTTAGTCAGGGACAGGACTTACAATGAGCAGTTCTTC.

This clonotype showed up many times. CDR3 region: CASSYGLAGGETQYF. In DNA, the CDR3 is TGTGCCAGCAGTTACGGACTGGCCGGGGGAGAGACCCAGTACTTC. The rearrangement links TRBV6-2 or TRBV6-3 to TRBJ2-5, with D perhaps matching TRBD2 (6 bases). The CDR3 is 15 amino acids. V was cut by 2 bases and J by 4 bases, with 14 bases left in between. Germline CDR1 MNHEY, CDR2 SVGEGT.

Many counts were recorded for this clonotype. The chain employs TRBV12-3 or TRBV12-4 and TRBJ1-1; D is perhaps TRBD1 (6 bases). This CDR3 spans 14 amino acids. Trimming left V 3 bases short and J 2 bases short, with 10 bases between. The CDR3 DNA is TGTGCCAGCAGTTTCCGGACAGTTAACACTGAAGCTTTCTTT. It codes for CASSFRTVNTEAFF.

This clonotype was counted at least ten times. The chain has TRBV10-3 and TRBJ1-5; possibly TRBD1 for D (6 bases). Trimming stripped 3 bases from V and 5 bases from J, with 8 bases between. Germline V lookup: CDR1 ENHRY, CDR2 SYGVKD. The CDR3 extends over 13 amino acids. CDR3 sequence (DNA): TGTGCCATCAGTGATAAGGGGGATCAGCCCCAGCATTTT. Translating gives CAISDKGDQPQHF.

This clonotype was counted at least ten times. CDR3 nucleotide sequence: TGTGCCATCAGTGATCCCCCGGCTACAGCCCAAGAGACCCAGTACTTC. This gives the protein CAISDPPATAQETQYF. V usage is TRBV10-3 and J usage is TRBJ2-5; D is uncertain. This CDR3 contains 16 residues. Per germline, CDR1 ENHRY and CDR2 SYGVKD. The V end lost 3 bases, the J end lost 1 base, and 15 bases lay between the germline ends.

As for this clonotype: Being one base from a much bigger clone, this may be a read error. CDR3 protein: CARSRGLFCEQYF. CDR3 nucleotides: TGTGCCAGGAGCCGAGGGCTGTTCTGCGAGCAGTACTTC. This chain links TRBV7-9 with TRBJ2-7; perhaps TRBD2 as D (5 bases). This CDR3 region has 13 residues. The V and J ends lost 9 bases and 6 bases respectively, with 18 bases between them. Germline loops: CDR1 SEHNR, CDR2 FQNEAQ (reference sequence).

This clonotype was picked up many times. The chain combines TRBV10-3 with TRBJ1-2; possibly TRBD1 for D (5 bases). Trimming cost V 2 bases and J 3 bases, with 7 bases left between them. This CDR3 has 13 residues. CDR1 and CDR2 (germline): ENHRY, SYGVKD. The CDR3 loop reads CAISEGTDYGYTF. CDR3 nucleotide sequence: TGTGCCATCAGTGAGGGGACGGACTATGGCTACACCTTC.

This clonotype was seen many times. V gene TRBV20-1 combines with J gene TRBJ2-3; no clear D gene. The V gene lost 0 bases and the J gene lost 6 bases, with 13 bases spanning the gap. Looked up from germline, CDR1 is DFQATT and CDR2 is SNEGSKA (reference sequence). The CDR3 has 14 residues. CDR3 protein: CSARDLGTRDTQYF. In DNA form, the CDR3 reads TGCAGTGCTAGAGATCTAGGCACCCGGGATACGCAGTATTTT.

This clonotype was seen many times. The chain links TRBV6-5 to TRBJ2-5, with a weak D call TRBD2 (5 bases). Germline V gives CDR1 MNHEY, CDR2 SVGAGI. This CDR3 spans 14 amino acids. V dropped 2 bases and J dropped 7 bases, with 14 bases sitting between them. CDR3 DNA: TGTGCCAGCAGTTACGAATCGGCACGGGGGACCCAGTACTTC. This translates into CASSYESARGTQYF.

The sample holds many counts of this clonotype. The chain recombines TRBV29-1 with TRBJ2-5; 7 bases line up with TRBD1. The CDR3 totals 13 residues. Trimming removed 5 bases from V and 5 bases from J; junction bases left unmatched: 8. The V gene's germline CDR1 is SQVTM and CDR2 ANQGSEA. In nucleotides, the CDR3 is TGCAGCGTTATTGTAGGGGGCGGTGAGACCCAGTACTTC. Its translation is CSVIVGGGETQYF. The full variable domain, in which reference TRBV29-1 and TRBJ2-5 provide the parts outside the CDR3, is SAVISQKPSRDICQRGTSLTIQCQVDSQVTMMFWYRQQPGQSLTLIATANQGSEATYESGFVIDKFPISRPNLTFSTLTVSNMSPEDSSIYLCSVIVGGGETQYFGPGTRLLVL.